This T cell receptor beta chain originates from a study of graft-versus-host responses after intestinal transplantation. The wider study: Grafts were multivisceral, liver-intestinal, or isolated intestinal. Anti-thymocyte globulin induction, then tacrolimus and steroids for roughly 3 years, went to all recipients.

This clone has more than one count but fewer than ten. Its antigen remains unknown. Clones were read by immunoSEQ multiplex PCR, and TCRdb kept only the in-frame ones, dropping some. The data show 65,000 to 85,000 clones, around 86% seen once. In germline, CDR1 is SEHNR, CDR2 FQNEAQ (reference sequence). V was clipped by 6 bases and J by 5 bases, with 13 bases between them. The CDR3 has 13 residues. Overall study findings and caveats: Recipient-marrow GvH clones were detected, some having first appeared in ileum or blood.

The chain recombines TRBV7-9 with TRBJ1-1; possible D gene TRBD1, 5 bases. This clonotype was sampled from a human donor who was the organ donor for an intestinal transplant. Here the sequenced sample was unstimulated CD8+ T cells sorted from spleen or lymph node cells, taken before transplant. CDR3 residues: CASSRPGETEAFF. In DNA, the CDR3 is TGTGCCAGCAGTCGTCCGGGGGAGACTGAAGCTTTCTTT. Drawing the rest from reference TRBV7-9 and TRBJ1-1, the complete variable domain is DTGVSQNPRHKITKRGQNVTFRCDPISEHNRLYWYRQTLGQGPEFLTYFQNEAQLEKSRLLSDRFSAERPKGSFSTLEIQRTEQGDSAMYLCASSRPGETEAFFGQGTRLTVV.